This TCR beta chain derives from a study of blood T cell repertoires in COVID-19. TCRdb's copy holds only in-frame clones and misses some; the assay was immunoSEQ multiplex PCR. The sample shows around 370,000 clones, 90% of them seen only once. This clone was seen once. One junction end does not reproduce the germline sequence, and a read error may be involved. Germline V gives CDR1 SGHTA, CDR2 FQGTGA. CDR3 length: 15 residues. The chain employs TRBV7-3 and TRBJ2-6; the D gene is possibly TRBD1 (5 bases). This TCR came from a man between 18 and 29 years old with active or convalescent COVID-19. The sequenced sample consisted of peripheral blood. In DNA form, the CDR3 reads TGTGCCAGCAGCAGAACAGGAACTGGGGCCAACGTGCTGACTTTC. This encodes CASSRTGTGANVLTF.